A selection of T cell receptor beta chains follows, all from one sample in a study of T cells in localized non-small cell lung cancer. Measured with immunoSEQ multiplex PCR; TCRdb has only the in-frame clones, and not every one. This table has about 77,000 clones, 70% to 90% appearing once. Sequenced material: peripheral blood, taken before any cancer treatment. These TCRs come from a woman between 35 and 70 years old with stage I squamous cell lung carcinoma. CDR3s include the opening cysteine and the closing phenylalanine or tryptophan. The order of the fields is V gene, D gene, clone size, CDR3 length, J gene, CDR3 protein, CDR3 DNA. The D gene is left open where the match is weak. Some rows mark clone size as missing; the rest say once, few, many or name a class of expanded clone.

TRBV27	TRBD2	NA	15	TRBJ2-1	CASRRTSGAYNEQFF	TGTGCCAGCAGACGGACTAGCGGGGCTTACAATGAGCAGTTCTTC
TRBV19	TRBD1	few	16	TRBJ1-2	CASSIDKDRVQSGYTF	TGTGCCAGTAGTATAGACAAGGACAGGGTGCAGTCAGGCTACACCTTC
TRBV5-1	NA	NA	17	TRBJ2-6	CASSLQTLDSGANVLTF	TGCGCCAGCAGCTTACAGACCCTAGACTCTGGGGCCAACGTCCTGACTTTC
TRBV6-1	NA	once	13	TRBJ1-2	CASSESVYYGYTF	TGTGCCAGCAGTGAATCTGTGTACTATGGCTACACCTTC
TRBV28	TRBD1	NA	14	TRBJ2-1	CASSLSAGGNEQFF	TGTGCCAGCAGTTTATCCGCAGGGGGAAATGAGCAGTTCTTC
TRBV6-1	TRBD2	NA	14	TRBJ2-1	CASRTSGVYNEQFF	TGTGCCAGCCGGACTAGCGGGGTATACAATGAGCAGTTCTTC
TRBV2	NA	NA	14	TRBJ1-2	CASTVDQARGGYTF	TGTGCCAGCACCGTAGACCAGGCGCGGGGGGGCTACACCTTC
TRBV21-1	NA	NA	20	TRBJ1-5	CASSKLGESHRQVSNQPQHF	TGTGCCAGCAGCAAATTGGGGGAGTCCCACCGACAGGTTAGCAATCAGCCCCAGCATTTT
TRBV7-7	TRBD2	NA	15	TRBJ2-3	CASSQSGGRTDTQYF	TGTGCTAGCAGCCAGAGCGGGGGGCGAACAGATACGCAGTATTTT
TRBV7-2	NA	NA	14	TRBJ2-7	CASSPRRSSYEQYF	TGTGCCAGCAGCCCCCGACGGAGCTCCTACGAGCAGTACTTC
TRBV4-2	NA	once	14	TRBJ1-1	CASSQDGVDTEAFF	TGTGCCAGCAGCCAAGATGGAGTCGACACTGAAGCTTTCTTT
TRBV30	NA	NA	13	TRBJ1-6	CAWSGQGSSPLHF	TGTGCCTGGAGTGGGCAGGGTTCTTCACCCCTCCACTTT
TRBV9	NA	NA	13	TRBJ1-5	CASSVDWDQPQHF	TGTGCCAGCAGCGTAGACTGGGATCAGCCCCAGCATTTT
TRBV27	NA	NA	11	TRBJ2-7	CASSWGYEQYF	TGTGCCAGCAGCTGGGGCTACGAGCAGTACTTC
TRBV2	TRBD2	NA	13	TRBJ2-7	CASSFQGGREQYF	TGTGCCAGCAGTTTTCAGGGAGGGCGGGAGCAGTACTTC
TRBV9	TRBD2	NA	14	TRBJ2-3	CASSVSGKADTQYF	TGTGCCAGCAGCGTTAGCGGGAAGGCAGATACGCAGTATTTT
TRBV19	TRBD1	NA	15	TRBJ1-3	CASSPSGTGVNTIYF	TGTGCCAGTAGTCCCTCGGGGACAGGAGTTAACACCATATATTTT
TRBV20-1	NA	NA	11	TRBJ1-4	CSARENEKLFF	TGCAGTGCTAGGGAAAATGAAAAACTGTTTTTT
TRBV10-3	NA	NA	13	TRBJ2-3	CAIGGASTDTQYF	TGTGCCATTGGGGGGGCTAGCACAGATACGCAGTATTTT
TRBV7-8	NA	NA	13	TRBJ2-7	CASSSGPSYEQYF	TGTGCCAGCAGCTCGGGACCTTCCTACGAGCAGTACTTC
TRBV6-1	TRBD1	NA	16	TRBJ2-7	CASSEALGTGVNEQYF	TGTGCCAGCAGTGAAGCGCTCGGGACAGGGGTAAACGAGCAGTACTTC
TRBV10-2	NA	once	14	TRBJ2-5	CASKWGDLGETQYF	TGCGCCAGCAAATGGGGCGACCTGGGGGAGACCCAGTACTTC
TRBV7-3	TRBD2	NA	15	TRBJ2-3	CASSLDSGATDTQYF	TGTGCCAGCAGCTTAGATAGCGGGGCCACAGATACGCAGTATTTT
TRBV18	NA	NA	15	TRBJ1-1	CASSPQGLALIEAFF	TGTGCCAGCTCACCACAGGGGTTAGCCCTCATTGAAGCTTTCTTT
TRBV6-1	NA	NA	14	TRBJ1-6	CASRPGDYNSPLHF	TGTGCCAGCAGACCAGGGGATTATAATTCACCCCTCCACTTT
TRBV7-7	NA	NA	13	TRBJ2-5	CASSLVSEETQYF	TGTGCTAGCAGCTTAGTCTCTGAAGAGACCCAGTACTTC
TRBV2	NA	once	13	TRBJ1-1	CASNRDGSTEAFF	TGTGCCAGCAACAGGGATGGTAGCACTGAAGCTTTCTTT
TRBV10-3	TRBD1	NA	16	TRBJ2-5	CAISELTGRGQETQYF	TGTGCCATCAGTGAGCTGACAGGGAGAGGCCAAGAGACCCAGTACTTC
TRBV9	NA	NA	14	TRBJ2-3	CASSVVAATDTQYF	TGTGCCAGCAGCGTAGTGGCCGCCACAGATACGCAGTATTTT
TRBV29-1	NA	NA	12	TRBJ1-2	CSVEGASYGYTF	TGCAGCGTTGAAGGGGCGAGCTATGGCTACACCTTC
TRBV11-2	NA	few	13	TRBJ1-2	CASSPSGGYGYTF	TGTGCCAGCAGCCCTTCAGGAGGCTATGGCTACACCTTC
TRBV5-1	NA	NA	15	TRBJ1-5	CASHLCGISNQPQHF	TGCGCCAGCCATTTATGCGGGATTAGCAATCAGCCCCAGCATTTT
TRBV6-5	NA	NA	13	TRBJ1-2	CASRSGKDYGYTF	TGTGCCAGCAGAAGTGGGAAGGACTATGGCTACACCTTC
TRBV7-2	NA	NA	15	TRBJ2-3	CASSLAGGTTDTQYF	TGTGCCAGCAGCTTAGCAGGGGGTACTACAGATACGCAGTATTTT
TRBV9	TRBD2	NA	14	TRBJ2-5	CASSGLAGGETQYF	TGTGCCAGCAGCGGACTAGCGGGGGGAGAGACCCAGTACTTC
TRBV7-9	NA	NA	12	TRBJ1-1	CASSPLLTEAFF	TGTGCCAGCAGCCCCCTTCTGACTGAAGCTTTCTTT
TRBV5-1	NA	NA	15	TRBJ2-3	CASSLGVGATDTQYF	TGCGCCAGCAGCTTGGGAGTAGGGGCCACAGATACGCAGTATTTT
TRBV5-1	NA	NA	15	TRBJ1-1	CASSLGSGEGTEAFF	TGCGCCAGCAGCTTGGGGTCAGGGGAGGGGACTGAAGCTTTCTTT
TRBV27	NA	NA	17	TRBJ2-1	CASSPSLAALVTNEQFF	TGTGCCAGCAGTCCGTCTTTAGCCGCTCTCGTAACCAATGAGCAGTTCTTC
TRBV5-4	TRBD1	NA	15	TRBJ1-1	CASSRDPDRAAEAFF	TGTGCCAGCAGCCGGGACCCAGACAGGGCGGCTGAAGCTTTCTTT
TRBV5-4	NA	NA	13	TRBJ1-1	CASSPRGGTEAFF	TGTGCCAGCAGCCCTAGGGGAGGCACTGAAGCTTTCTTT
TRBV2	TRBD2	NA	14	TRBJ2-7	CASSASGGTYEQYF	TGTGCCAGCAGTGCGAGCGGGGGTACCTACGAGCAGTACTTC
TRBV30	NA	NA	13	TRBJ1-5	CAWSVNRRQPQHF	TGTGCCTGGAGTGTAAACAGGAGACAGCCCCAGCATTTT
TRBV5-1	NA	NA	13	TRBJ2-2	CASHPGNTGELFF	TGCGCCAGCCACCCAGGGAACACCGGGGAGCTGTTTTTT
TRBV28	NA	NA	14	TRBJ1-1	CASSLFAVNTEAFF	TGTGCCAGCAGTTTATTCGCAGTGAACACTGAAGCTTTCTTT
TRBV5-1	NA	NA	14	TRBJ2-4	CASSLPDRSNIQYF	TGCGCCAGCAGCTTGCCAGACCGGTCGAACATTCAGTACTTC
TRBV6-5	TRBD1	NA	14	TRBJ1-2	CASSYLGQGYGYTF	TGTGCCAGCAGTTACCTGGGACAGGGCTATGGCTACACCTTC
TRBV6-5	NA	NA	15	TRBJ1-6	CASSYRAGRNSPLHF	TGTGCCAGCAGTTACCGGGCAGGGCGGAATTCACCCCTCCACTTT
TRBV6-6	NA	NA	15	TRBJ1-6	CASSYTGGGDSPLHF	TGTGCCAGCAGTTACACGGGGGGAGGTGATTCACCCCTCCACTTT
TRBV19	TRBD1	NA	14	TRBJ1-2	CASSADRGRDGYTF	TGTGCCAGTAGTGCCGACAGGGGGAGGGATGGCTACACCTTC
TRBV6-5	NA	NA	16	TRBJ2-6	CASSYPRDSGANVLTF	TGTGCCAGCAGTTACCCCAGGGATTCCGGGGCCAACGTCCTGACTTTC